One sample yielded the 7 T cell receptor beta chains listed below, sequenced in a study of cytomegalovirus exposure and HLA in healthy donors. This table comes from immunoSEQ multiplex PCR, and its TCRdb copy is limited to in-frame clones, with some not included. The sample includes 90,000 to 100,000 clones, approximately 88% of them seen just once. Sequenced: PBMCs. The receptors shown here come from a woman aged 25 to 39 in good health and CMV-seronegative.

This rearrangement joins TRBV4-3 to TRBJ2-1; 9 bases align to TRBD1. The CDR3 has 18 residues. CDR1 LGHNA and CDR2 YSLEER come from the germline V gene. The J segment lost 6 bases and the V segment lost 3 bases, leaving 15 bases of the junction unmatched. The CDR3 sequence: CASSQLPPGQGMGNEQFF. CDR3 in DNA: TGCGCCAGCAGCCAGCTTCCCCCGGGACAGGGAATGGGCAATGAGCAGTTCTTC.

The V and J genes are TRBV10-3 and TRBJ2-4; 7 bases agree with TRBD1. This CDR3 contains 15 residues. After removal of 5 bases from V and 0 bases from J, the junction contained 4 bases not matched to a gene. Germline V gene sequence: CDR1 ENHRY, CDR2 SYGVKD. The CDR3 loop is CAISSTGIAKNIQYF. The DNA for the CDR3 is TGTGCCATCAGTTCGACAGGGATAGCCAAAAACATTCAGTACTTC.

This clone was counted at least ten times. This chain joins TRBV19 and TRBJ1-2, with D uncertain. CDR3 length: 12 amino acids. Germline V lookup: CDR1 LNHDA, CDR2 SQIVND (reference sequence). V was clipped by 2 bases and J by 4 bases, with 5 bases between them. The CDR3 DNA follows: TGTGCCAGTAGTATATCAGTCTATGGCTACACCTTC. Its translation: CASSISVYGYTF.

This chain uses TRBV19 with TRBJ2-1; D perhaps matches TRBD1 (6 bases). V was shortened by 2 bases and J by 10 bases, with 27 bases between the two germline ends. The CDR3 is made up of 18 amino acids. The germline V gene encodes CDR1 LNHDA and CDR2 SQIVND (reference sequence). CDR3 nucleotides: TGTGCCAGTAGTATATCCGGCCGTACGACAGGAGGAATCTGGGAGCAGTTCTTC. Translated: CASSISGRTTGGIWEQFF.

This chain uses TRBV6-4 with TRBJ2-6; D is perhaps TRBD2 (6 bases). Germline values: CDR1 MRHNA, CDR2 SNTAGT. The V and J ends lost 6 bases and 10 bases respectively, with 19 bases between them. The CDR3 sequence is 15 residues long. CDR3 coding DNA: TGTGCCAGCAGCGGGGGTATCGTTATCGGTAACGTCCTGACTTTC. Translating gives CASSGGIVIGNVLTF.

This sequence joins TRBV13 and TRBJ2-5, with 7 positions matching TRBD1. Per the germline V gene, CDR1 is PRHDT and CDR2 is FYEKMQ (reference sequence). J lost 0 bases, V lost 3 bases, and 4 bases had no gene match. CDR3 length: 15 residues. CDR3 nucleotide sequence: TGTGCCAGCAGCTTCTTGGGACAGAACCAAGAGACCCAGTACTTC. Its protein is CASSFLGQNQETQYF.

This sequence joins TRBV4-1 and TRBJ1-3; TRBD1 might be the D (6 bases). The ends were cut back, 0 bases at V and 4 bases at J, with 10 bases in the middle. The germline V gene encodes CDR1 MGHRA and CDR2 YSYEKL. The CDR3 totals 15 residues. CDR3 loop: CASSQEAGVGNTIYF. The CDR3 DNA reads as TGCGCCAGCAGCCAAGAAGCAGGGGTCGGAAACACCATATATTTT.